This T cell receptor beta chain was captured in a study of blood T cell repertoires in COVID-19. The table came from immunoSEQ multiplex PCR; TCRdb's copy has only in-frame clones and leaves some out. The sample has more than 200,000 clones, about 90% seen once. Germline assignment: CDR1 GTSNPN and CDR2 SVGIG (reference sequence). The CDR3 has 14 amino acids. Trimming cost V 3 bases and J 0 bases, with 9 bases left between them. This chain joins TRBV30 and TRBJ1-3; maybe TRBD1 (5 bases). Sequencing was done on a sample of PBMCs or T cells enriched from blood (not recorded which). This sequence was found in a man aged 25-45 years who had recovered from COVID-19. The CDR3 DNA reads as TGTGCCTGGAGCCAGGGATTCTCTGGAAACACCATATATTTT. Translated: CAWSQGFSGNTIYF.